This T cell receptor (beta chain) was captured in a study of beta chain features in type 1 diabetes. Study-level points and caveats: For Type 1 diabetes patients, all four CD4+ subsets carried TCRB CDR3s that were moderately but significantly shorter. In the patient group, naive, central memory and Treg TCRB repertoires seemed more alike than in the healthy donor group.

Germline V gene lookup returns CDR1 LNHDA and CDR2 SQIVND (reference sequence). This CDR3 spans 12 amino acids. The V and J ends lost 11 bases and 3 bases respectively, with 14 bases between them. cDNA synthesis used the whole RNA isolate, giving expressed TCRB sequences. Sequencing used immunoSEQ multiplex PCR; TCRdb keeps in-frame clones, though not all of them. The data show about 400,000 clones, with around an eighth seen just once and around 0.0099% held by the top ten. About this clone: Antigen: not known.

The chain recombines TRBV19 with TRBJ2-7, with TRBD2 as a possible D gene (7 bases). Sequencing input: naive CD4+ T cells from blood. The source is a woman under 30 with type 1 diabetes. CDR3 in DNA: TGTGCCTGTGGGGGAGGGGGCTACGAGCAGTACTTC. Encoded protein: CACGGGGYEQYF.